This T cell receptor beta chain was recorded in a study of blood T cell repertoires in COVID-19. Background on the study: In each case, the material was cDNA or gDNA derived from T cells, B-cell-depleted T cells, or PBMCs.

This clone has a handful of counts. Authors' processing steps: Estimation of nucleated cell counts was performed using reference gene primer amplification. Data came from immunoSEQ multiplex PCR; TCRdb stores just in-frame clones and leaves some out. V, J and clone size are taken as reported in that table, and D and trimming were inferred from the DNA itself. The data contain about 310,000 clones, around 90% of them singletons. Germline assignment: CDR1 MGHDK and CDR2 SYGVNS. The V end lost 5 bases, the J end lost 2 bases, and 9 bases lay between the germline ends. This CDR3 is built from 14 residues.

This chain connects TRBV25-1 to TRBJ2-2; D remains ambiguous. The clonotype was recovered from a man aged 60 to 75 who had recovered from COVID-19. The sequenced sample consisted of PBMCs or T cells enriched from blood (not recorded which). CDR3: CASSSNINTGELFF. CDR3 bases: TGTGCCAGCAGTTCAAACATTAACACCGGGGAGCTGTTTTTT.